Listed below are T cell receptor beta chains from one sample, sequenced in a study of cytomegalovirus exposure and HLA in healthy donors. TCRdb keeps only in-frame clones here, not all; method: immunoSEQ multiplex PCR. The sample holds 95,000 to 120,000 clones, around 70% seen once. Material for sequencing was PBMCs. Every receptor here comes from a middle-aged woman in good health and CMV-seropositive. The CDR3 runs from the conserved cysteine through the conserved F or W. The D gene is left open where the match is weak. Not every row has a clone size; where given, it reads once, few, many or a size class.

D gene	V gene	clone size	CDR3 length	J gene	CDR3 DNA	CDR3 protein
-	TRBV19	-	17	TRBJ1-2	TGTGCCAGTAGTATGGGAGATGCGGGCTCTCCGGCCTATGGCTACACCTTC	CASSMGDAGSPAYGYTF
-	TRBV25-1	-	14	TRBJ1-5	TGTGCCAGCAGTGAATATGGCGCAGGGAGGGCCCAGCATTTT	CASSEYGAGRAQHF
-	TRBV4-1	-	13	TRBJ2-7	TGCGCCAGCAGCCCACCTAGCGACTACGAGCAGTACTTC	CASSPPSDYEQYF
-	TRBV5-1	-	16	TRBJ2-2	TGCGCCAGCAGCTTGGTCCTAGCGCGATGGGCCGGGGAGCTGTTTTTT	CASSLVLARWAGELFF
-	TRBV7-3	-	13	TRBJ1-2	TGTGCCAGCAGCCCAGGGTTGGGCTATGGCTACACCTTC	CASSPGLGYGYTF
TRBD1	TRBV2	few	16	TRBJ1-5	TGTGCCAGCAGTTCCTCGGGACAGCTTAGCAATCAGCCCCAGCATTTT	CASSSSGQLSNQPQHF
-	TRBV5-8	-	14	TRBJ2-7	TGTGCCAGCAGCCCCGGGACTTTGACCTACGAGCAGTACTTC	CASSPGTLTYEQYF
-	TRBV5-6	-	15	TRBJ1-2	TGTGCCAGCCTTTACACAGGGTGGGGCGACTATGGCTACACCTTC	CASLYTGWGDYGYTF
TRBD2	TRBV7-8	-	16	TRBJ2-7	TGTGCCAGCCGCGAGGGACTAGCGGGGGGCTATGGCGAGCAGTACTTC	CASREGLAGGYGEQYF
TRBD2	TRBV18	-	15	TRBJ2-1	TGTGCCAGCTCACTGAGCGGGGGGGACTACAATGAGCAGTTCTTC	CASSLSGGDYNEQFF
-	TRBV2	-	13	TRBJ1-1	TGTGCCAGCAGTCTGACGGGGGGCACTGAAGCTTTCTTT	CASSLTGGTEAFF
-	TRBV5-1	-	14	TRBJ1-1	TGCGCCAGCGCAGAGGGGGTCGGTAGGGCTGAAGCTTTCTTT	CASAEGVGRAEAFF
TRBD1	TRBV10-3	-	13	TRBJ1-2	TGTGCCATCAGTCAGGGACAGGTCTATGGCTACACCTTC	CAISQGQVYGYTF
-	TRBV27	-	18	TRBJ2-7	TGTGCCAGCAGTTTAACCCCCCTGAACAGGGTAACGGCCTACGAGCAGTACTTC	CASSLTPLNRVTAYEQYF
-	TRBV2	once	13	TRBJ1-2	TGTGCCAGCAGTGCGGCAAGCGGCTATGGCTACACCTTC	CASSAASGYGYTF
TRBD1	TRBV19	-	13	TRBJ1-2	TGTGCCAGTAGCGGACAGGATGGTTATGGCTACACCTTC	CASSGQDGYGYTF
TRBD1	TRBV18	-	15	TRBJ1-1	TGTGCCAGCTCACCAGTGGCAGGGGGCGCGAGGGAAGCTTTCTTT	CASSPVAGGAREAFF
-	TRBV30	-	11	TRBJ2-5	TGTGCCTGGAGCGCCGGAGAGACCCAGTACTTC	CAWSAGETQYF
TRBD2	TRBV5-6	few	14	TRBJ2-5	TGTGCCAGCAGCTTGGGGCAGGGAGGGGAGACCCAGTACTTC	CASSLGQGGETQYF
-	TRBV15	-	19	TRBJ1-5	TGTGCCACCAGCAGAGATTATGTGGGGCAGGTGAGTGGCAATCAGCCCCAGCATTTT	CATSRDYVGQVSGNQPQHF
-	TRBV4-3	-	16	TRBJ2-1	TGCGCCAGCAGCCAGTGGAGGGGTAGCTCCTACAATGAGCAGTTCTTC	CASSQWRGSSYNEQFF
-	TRBV19	-	11	TRBJ1-3	TGTGCCAGTAGTAAGGAGAACACCATATATTTT	CASSKENTIYF
-	TRBV6-5	once	14	TRBJ1-1	TGTGCCAGCAGGGGTCTGGGGGGGGCTACTGAAGCTTTCTTT	CASRGLGGATEAFF
-	TRBV5-4	-	15	TRBJ1-2	TGTGCCAGCAGCCCGACAGGAGGCCTTAACTATGGCTACACCTTC	CASSPTGGLNYGYTF
TRBD2	TRBV2	few	17	TRBJ2-3	TGTGCCAGCAGTGTACGTTTAAGCGGGGAGAGCACAGATACGCAGTATTTT	CASSVRLSGESTDTQYF
-	TRBV7-2	-	14	TRBJ2-5	TGTGCCAGCAGCTATACAACAGGTGCAGAGACCCAGTACTTC	CASSYTTGAETQYF
TRBD1	TRBV27	few	15	TRBJ1-5	TGTGCCAGCAGCCTAGGACAGGGGGTCAATCAGCCCCAGCATTTT	CASSLGQGVNQPQHF
-	TRBV30	-	13	TRBJ1-5	TGTGCCTGGAGTATCGGGGGGGATCAGCCCCAGCATTTT	CAWSIGGDQPQHF
TRBD2	TRBV9	-	17	TRBJ2-7	TGTGCCAGCAGCCCGGGGACTAGCGACCCCGAGCCCTACGAGCAGTACTTC	CASSPGTSDPEPYEQYF
TRBD1	TRBV18	-	16	TRBJ1-5	TGTGCCAGCTCCAAAGGACAGGGGGAGTATTCTCAGCCCCAGCATTTT	CASSKGQGEYSQPQHF
-	TRBV6-1	-	15	TRBJ2-1	TGTGCCAGCAGTGAAGTTCCCGGGAGTTACAATGAGCAGTTCTTC	CASSEVPGSYNEQFF
-	TRBV29-1	-	14	TRBJ1-1	TGCAGCGTTGAGGCGACCGTCGCGGGGACTGAAGCTTTCTTT	CSVEATVAGTEAFF
TRBD2	TRBV5-1	-	14	TRBJ2-2	TGCGCCAGCAGCTTTAGCGGGTCCACCGGGGAGCTGTTTTTT	CASSFSGSTGELFF
TRBD1	TRBV5-8	-	16	TRBJ2-1	TGTGCCAGCAGCTCGAGGACAGGATCAGTGGTGAATGAGCAGTTCTTC	CASSSRTGSVVNEQFF
-	TRBV4-3	-	16	TRBJ1-1	TGCGCCAGCAGCCCCCGGCGGGGGACCAGGGACACTGAAGCTTTCTTT	CASSPRRGTRDTEAFF
-	TRBV2	-	12	TRBJ2-7	TGTGCCAGCAGCGTAGTTGACACGGAGCAGTACTTC	CASSVVDTEQYF
-	TRBV5-1	-	15	TRBJ2-3	TGCGCCAGCAGCTTGGTGGGGCTAAACACAGATACGCAGTATTTT	CASSLVGLNTDTQYF
TRBD1	TRBV6-5	-	14	TRBJ1-2	TGTGCCAGCAGCCGACAGGGTGTATCCTATGGCTACACCTTC	CASSRQGVSYGYTF
-	TRBV4-2	-	14	TRBJ1-2	TGTGCCAGCAGCCAAGAGCGGGGGATCTATGGCTACACCTTC	CASSQERGIYGYTF
-	TRBV5-1	-	16	TRBJ2-5	TGCGCCAGCAGCTTGGCCTCCGGGACAAACCAAGAGACCCAGTACTTC	CASSLASGTNQETQYF
-	TRBV15	-	13	TRBJ1-1	TGTGCCACCAGCAGAGAAGACAAGTCGGAAGCTTTCTTT	CATSREDKSEAFF
-	TRBV7-8	-	15	TRBJ1-6	TGTGCCAGCAGCCTGACAGACCCCGGTTATTCACCCCTCCACTTT	CASSLTDPGYSPLHF
-	TRBV7-9	-	18	TRBJ1-4	TGTGCCAGCAGCTTTGGTATCGGGGGAACTGCAACTAATGAAAAACTGTTTTTT	CASSFGIGGTATNEKLFF
-	TRBV5-1	-	14	TRBJ2-1	TGCGCCAGCAGCTTAACAGCTTCAACCAATGAGCAGTTCTTC	CASSLTASTNEQFF
-	TRBV6-1	-	15	TRBJ2-6	TGTGCCAGCATTTTGAAGGGGGCTGGGGCCAACGTCCTGACTTTC	CASILKGAGANVLTF
TRBD1	TRBV4-3	-	18	TRBJ1-1	TGCGCCAGCAGCCAAGGGCCAAGGGGGCAGGGGGCGAACACTGAAGCTTTCTTT	CASSQGPRGQGANTEAFF
-	TRBV29-1	-	14	TRBJ1-2	TGCAGCGTATACATGTGGGGAGTGCACTATGGCTACACCTTC	CSVYMWGVHYGYTF
-	TRBV7-9	-	13	TRBJ2-7	TGTGCCAGCATTAGTGTAGGGGGTGGCGAGCAGTACTTC	CASISVGGGEQYF
TRBD2	TRBV5-1	-	17	TRBJ2-3	TGCGCCAGCAGCCCCGGACTAGCGGGCGACTCCACAGATACGCAGTATTTT	CASSPGLAGDSTDTQYF
-	TRBV7-9	-	14	TRBJ1-2	TGTGCCAGCAGCTTAGAGTCACTCCGGGGTGGCTACACCTTC	CASSLESLRGGYTF
-	TRBV19	-	13	TRBJ1-5	TGTGCCAGTAGTAGGGGGGGCCGGCAGCCCCAGCATTTT	CASSRGGRQPQHF
TRBD2	TRBV9	-	16	TRBJ2-7	TGTGCCAGCAGCGTAGAGCCTAGCGGGAGCTCCTACGAGCAGTACTTC	CASSVEPSGSSYEQYF
-	TRBV13	-	13	TRBJ1-3	TGTGCCAGCAGCCAGGCGTTAAGAAACACCATATATTTT	CASSQALRNTIYF
TRBD2	TRBV25-1	few	16	TRBJ2-1	TGTGCCAGCAGTGGAGGCGGAGCTAGCGGGAGGGGTGAGCAGTTCTTC	CASSGGGASGRGEQFF
-	TRBV19	-	14	TRBJ1-2	TGTGCCAGTAGTATGGGCGGGGGGATTAATGGCTACACCTTC	CASSMGGGINGYTF
TRBD2	TRBV23-1	-	18	TRBJ2-5	TGCGCCAGCAGTCAATCGCCCCATCGGCGGGAGAATAGGGAGACCCAGTACTTC	CASSQSPHRRENRETQYF
-	TRBV12-2	-	16	TRBJ2-5	TGTGCAAGTCGCCCGGACGGACTAGCGGGGGAAGAGACCCAGTACTTC	CASRPDGLAGEETQYF
-	TRBV7-9	-	17	TRBJ1-1	TGTGCCAGCAGCTTTGGGGCGTCCCGGGACACCTTTTATGAAGCTTTCTTT	CASSFGASRDTFYEAFF
TRBD1	TRBV7-2	once	18	TRBJ2-7	TGTGCCAGCAGCTTTTACCTCCGCACAGGGGATAATAACTACGAGCAGTACTTC	CASSFYLRTGDNNYEQYF
TRBD1	TRBV5-4	-	16	TRBJ1-4	TGTGCCAGCAGCTCCGACCCTTGGGGACAGCCTGAAAAACTGTTTTTT	CASSSDPWGQPEKLFF